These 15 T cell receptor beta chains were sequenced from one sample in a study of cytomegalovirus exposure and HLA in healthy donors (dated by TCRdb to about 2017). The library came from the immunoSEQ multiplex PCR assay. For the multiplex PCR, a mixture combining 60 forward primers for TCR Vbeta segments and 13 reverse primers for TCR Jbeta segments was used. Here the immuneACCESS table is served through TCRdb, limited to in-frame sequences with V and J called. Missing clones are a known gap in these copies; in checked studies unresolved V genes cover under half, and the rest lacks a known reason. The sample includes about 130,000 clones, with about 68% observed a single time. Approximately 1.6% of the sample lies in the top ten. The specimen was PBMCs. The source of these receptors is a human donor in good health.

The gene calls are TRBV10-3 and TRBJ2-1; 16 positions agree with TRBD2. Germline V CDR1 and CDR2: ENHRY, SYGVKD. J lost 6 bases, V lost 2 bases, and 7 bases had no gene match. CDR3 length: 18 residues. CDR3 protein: CAISEPGTSGRALNEQFF. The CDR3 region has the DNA TGTGCCATCAGTGAGCCCGGGACTAGCGGGAGGGCCCTCAATGAGCAGTTCTTC.

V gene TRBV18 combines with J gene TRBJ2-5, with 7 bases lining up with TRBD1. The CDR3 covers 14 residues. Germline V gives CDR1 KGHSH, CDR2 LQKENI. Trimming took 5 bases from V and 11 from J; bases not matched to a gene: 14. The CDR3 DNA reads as TGTGCCAGCTCATATCGGGACAGATCGAAAGAGCAGTACTTC. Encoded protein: CASSYRDRSKEQYF.

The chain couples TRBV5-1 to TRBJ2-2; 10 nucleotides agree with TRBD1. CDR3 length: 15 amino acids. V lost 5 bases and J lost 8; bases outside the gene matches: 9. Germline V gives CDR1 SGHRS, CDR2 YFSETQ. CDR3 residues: CASRGTGEKLGELFF. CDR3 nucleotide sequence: TGCGCCAGCAGGGGGACAGGGGAAAAACTGGGGGAGCTGTTTTTT. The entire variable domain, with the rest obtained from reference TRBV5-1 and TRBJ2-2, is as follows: KAGVTQTPRYLIKTRGQQVTLSCSPISGHRSVSWYQQTPGQGLQFLFEYFSETQRNKGNFPGRFSGRQFSNSRSEMNVSTLELGDSALYLCASRGTGEKLGELFFGEGSRLTVL.

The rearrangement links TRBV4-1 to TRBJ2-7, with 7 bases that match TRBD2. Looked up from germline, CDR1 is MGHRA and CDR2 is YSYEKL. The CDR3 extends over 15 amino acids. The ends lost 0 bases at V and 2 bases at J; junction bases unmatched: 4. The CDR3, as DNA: TGCGCCAGCAGCCAAGATACTAGCGAGGCCTACGAGCAGTACTTC. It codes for CASSQDTSEAYEQYF.

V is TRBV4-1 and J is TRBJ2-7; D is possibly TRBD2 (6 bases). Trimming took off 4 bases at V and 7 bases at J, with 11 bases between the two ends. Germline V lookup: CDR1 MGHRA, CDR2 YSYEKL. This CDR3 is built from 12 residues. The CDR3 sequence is CASSPVGGEQYF. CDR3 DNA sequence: TGCGCCAGCAGCCCCGTTGGGGGGGAGCAGTACTTC.

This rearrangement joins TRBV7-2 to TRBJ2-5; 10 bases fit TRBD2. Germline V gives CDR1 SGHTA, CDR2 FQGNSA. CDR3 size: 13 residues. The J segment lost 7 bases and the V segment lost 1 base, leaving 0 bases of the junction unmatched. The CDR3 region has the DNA TGTGCCAGCAGCTTAGAGCGGGAGGGGACCCAGTACTTC. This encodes CASSLEREGTQYF.

The CDR3 is CASSVEGGGQPQHF. CDR3 in DNA: TGTGCCAGCAGCGTAGAAGGGGGCGGTCAGCCCCAGCATTTT. The chain uses TRBV9 and TRBJ1-5, with 7 bases fitting TRBD1. Germline assignment: CDR1 SGDLS and CDR2 YYNGEE. There are 14 residues in the CDR3. V gave up 0 bases and J gave up 6 bases; unmatched junction bases: 3.

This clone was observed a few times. Here the CDR3 DNA reads TGTGCCAGCAGTACCCTAAACACCGGGGAGCTGTTTTTT. Amino acid sequence: CASSTLNTGELFF. The chain employs TRBV27 and TRBJ2-2, with D uncertain. V shed 5 bases and J shed 2 bases, with 6 bases lying between them. In germline, CDR1 is MNHEY, CDR2 SMNVEV (reference sequence). The CDR3 spans 13 residues.

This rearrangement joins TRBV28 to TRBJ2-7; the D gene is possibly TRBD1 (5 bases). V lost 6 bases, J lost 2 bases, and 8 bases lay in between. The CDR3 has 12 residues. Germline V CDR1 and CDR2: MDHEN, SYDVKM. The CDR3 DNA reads TGTGCCAGCAGGGACAACCCCTACGAGCAGTACTTC. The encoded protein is CASRDNPYEQYF.

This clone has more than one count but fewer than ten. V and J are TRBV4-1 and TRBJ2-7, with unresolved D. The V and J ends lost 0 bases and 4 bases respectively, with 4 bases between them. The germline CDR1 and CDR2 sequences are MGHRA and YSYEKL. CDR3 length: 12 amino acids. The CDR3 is CASSQDLYEQYF. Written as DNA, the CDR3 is TGCGCCAGCAGCCAAGATCTGTACGAGCAGTACTTC.

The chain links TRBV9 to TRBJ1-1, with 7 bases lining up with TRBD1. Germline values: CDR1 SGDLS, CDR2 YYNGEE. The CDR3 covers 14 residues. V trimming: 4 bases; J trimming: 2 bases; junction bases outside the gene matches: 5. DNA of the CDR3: TGTGCCAGCAGCCCGACAGGGAAAAACACTGAAGCTTTCTTT. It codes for CASSPTGKNTEAFF.

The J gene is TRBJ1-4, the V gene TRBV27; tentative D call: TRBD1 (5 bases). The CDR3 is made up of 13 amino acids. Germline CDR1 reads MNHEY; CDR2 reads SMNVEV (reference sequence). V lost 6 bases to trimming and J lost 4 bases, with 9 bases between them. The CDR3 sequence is CASRTANNEKLFF. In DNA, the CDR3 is TGTGCCAGCAGGACAGCTAATAATGAAAAACTGTTTTTT.

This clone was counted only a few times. CDR3: CASSGTGGSYEQYF. In DNA form, the CDR3 reads TGTGCCAGCAGCGGGACAGGGGGCTCCTACGAGCAGTACTTC. V gene TRBV6-1 combines with J gene TRBJ2-7; 11 bases line up with TRBD1. The V segment lost 6 bases and the J segment 0 bases; nucleotides outside the gene matches: 1. Looked up from germline, CDR1 is MNHNS and CDR2 is SASEGT. The CDR3 contains 14 residues.

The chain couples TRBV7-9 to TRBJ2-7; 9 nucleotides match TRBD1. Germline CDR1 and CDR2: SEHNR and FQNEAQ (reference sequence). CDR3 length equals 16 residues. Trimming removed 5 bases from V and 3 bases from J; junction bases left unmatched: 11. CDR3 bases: TGTGCCAGCAGCATTGCCCCCGGGACAGGGAACTACGAGCAGTACTTC. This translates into CASSIAPGTGNYEQYF.

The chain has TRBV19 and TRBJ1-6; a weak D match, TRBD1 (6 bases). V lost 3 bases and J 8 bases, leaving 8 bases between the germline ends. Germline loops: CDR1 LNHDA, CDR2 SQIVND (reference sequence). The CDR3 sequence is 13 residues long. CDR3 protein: CASSIPGDSPLHF. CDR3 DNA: TGTGCCAGTAGTATCCCAGGGGATTCACCCCTCCACTTT.